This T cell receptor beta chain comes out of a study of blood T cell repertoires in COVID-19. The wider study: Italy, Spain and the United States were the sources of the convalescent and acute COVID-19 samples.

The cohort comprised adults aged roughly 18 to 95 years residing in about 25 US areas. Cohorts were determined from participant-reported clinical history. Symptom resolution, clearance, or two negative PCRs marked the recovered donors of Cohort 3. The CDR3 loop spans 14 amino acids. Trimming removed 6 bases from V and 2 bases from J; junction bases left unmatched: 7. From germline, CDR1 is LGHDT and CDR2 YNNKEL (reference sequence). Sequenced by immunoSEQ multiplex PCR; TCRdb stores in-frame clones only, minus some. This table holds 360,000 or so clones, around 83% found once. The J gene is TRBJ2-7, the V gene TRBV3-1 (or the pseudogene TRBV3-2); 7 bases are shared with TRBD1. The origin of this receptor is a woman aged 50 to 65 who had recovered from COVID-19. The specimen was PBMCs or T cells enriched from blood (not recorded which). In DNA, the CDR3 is TGTGCCAGCAGTTTCACCGGGACAGCCTACGAGCAGTACTTC. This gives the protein CASSFTGTAYEQYF.